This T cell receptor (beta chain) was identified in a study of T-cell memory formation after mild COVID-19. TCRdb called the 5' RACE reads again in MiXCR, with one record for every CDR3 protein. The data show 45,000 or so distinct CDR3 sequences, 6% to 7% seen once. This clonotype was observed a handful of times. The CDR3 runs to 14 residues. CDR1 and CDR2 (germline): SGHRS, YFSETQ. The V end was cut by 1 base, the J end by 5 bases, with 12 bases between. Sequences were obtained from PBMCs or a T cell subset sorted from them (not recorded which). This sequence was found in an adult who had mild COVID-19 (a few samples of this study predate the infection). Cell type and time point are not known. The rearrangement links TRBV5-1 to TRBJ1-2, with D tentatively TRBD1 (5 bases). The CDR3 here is CASSLQDTGYGYTF. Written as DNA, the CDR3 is TGCGCCAGCAGCTTGCAGGACACTGGATATGGCTACACCTTC.